The rows below give T cell receptor beta chains drawn from one sample of a study of shared clonotypes between healthy human individuals. Clones were read by immunoSEQ multiplex PCR, and TCRdb kept only the in-frame ones, dropping some. The sample lists 100,000 to 120,000 clones, 55% to 80% occurring once. Sequences were obtained from memory CD8+ T cells sorted from blood. The origin of the receptors is a woman aged 25 to 45 in good health. Both conserved end residues are part of each CDR3. The order of the fields is CDR3 protein, CDR3 DNA, J gene, clone size, D gene, V gene, CDR3 length. D genes are given only for firm matches. Some rows mark clone size as missing; the rest say once, few, many or name a class of expanded clone.

CSVAGENTNNEQFF	TGCAGCGTGGCCGGGGAGAATACCAACAATGAGCAGTTCTTC	TRBJ2-1	NA	NA	TRBV29-1	14
CASSGGSNTEAFF	TGTGCCAGCAGCGGGGGGAGCAACACTGAAGCTTTCTTT	TRBJ1-1	NA	NA	TRBV9	13
CASSESDRLAGETDTQYF	TGTGCCAGCAGTGAATCCGACCGACTAGCGGGAGAGACAGATACGCAGTATTTT	TRBJ2-3	once	TRBD2	TRBV25-1	18
CASSLLNRDYEQYF	TGTGCCAGCAGCTTACTTAACAGGGACTACGAGCAGTACTTC	TRBJ2-7	NA	NA	TRBV7-9	14
CASGFGETQYF	TGTGCCAGCGGGTTCGGGGAGACCCAGTACTTC	TRBJ2-5	NA	NA	TRBV6-5	11
CASSDGLAGGRDTQYF	TGTGCCAGCAGTGACGGACTAGCGGGAGGGAGGGATACGCAGTATTTT	TRBJ2-3	NA	TRBD2	TRBV6-4	16
CASSLVTGMGEKLFF	TGTGCCAGCAGCTTAGTTACGGGGATGGGGGAAAAACTGTTTTTT	TRBJ1-4	NA	NA	TRBV7-9	15
CATNARTSGSYNEQFF	TGTGCCACCAACGCCCGGACTAGCGGAAGCTACAATGAGCAGTTCTTC	TRBJ2-1	many	TRBD2	TRBV25-1	16
CASSLDTLGYNEQFF	TGCGCCAGCAGCTTAGATACTTTAGGGTACAATGAGCAGTTCTTC	TRBJ2-1	NA	NA	TRBV5-1	15
CAISRTGASYEQYF	TGTGCCATCAGCCGGACAGGGGCCTCCTACGAGCAGTACTTC	TRBJ2-7	NA	TRBD1	TRBV10-3	14
CASSDLAGNTGELFF	TGTGCCAGCAGTGATCTAGCGGGTAACACCGGGGAGCTGTTTTTT	TRBJ2-2	NA	TRBD2	TRBV6-4	15
CASATGVYYEQYF	TGTGCCAGCGCCACAGGGGTTTACTACGAGCAGTACTTC	TRBJ2-7	NA	TRBD1	TRBV2	13
CASSQIAGGNYGYTF	TGTGCCAGCAGCCAGATCGCGGGAGGGAACTATGGCTACACCTTC	TRBJ1-2	NA	NA	TRBV5-4	15
CASSQAGASFEQYF	TGTGCCAGCAGCCAAGCGGGAGCTTCGTTCGAGCAGTACTTC	TRBJ2-7	many	NA	TRBV14	14
CASSDFGRGLAGDYEQYF	TGTGCCAGCAGTGATTTCGGCCGCGGACTAGCGGGAGACTACGAGCAGTACTTC	TRBJ2-7	NA	TRBD2	TRBV25-1	18
CATPSGRGYEQYF	TGTGCCACCCCCTCGGGGCGGGGGTACGAGCAGTACTTC	TRBJ2-7	NA	TRBD2	TRBV2	13
CASGFPPFSTGQDEKLFF	TGTGCTAGTGGTTTCCCTCCATTTTCGACAGGGCAAGATGAAAAACTGTTTTTT	TRBJ1-4	NA	TRBD1	TRBV12-5	18
CAISESKDGGGQYF	TGTGCCATCAGTGAGTCGAAGGACGGAGGAGGGCAGTACTTC	TRBJ2-7	many	NA	TRBV10-3	14
CASSLGLQPQHF	TGTGCCAGCAGTTTGGGGTTGCAGCCCCAGCATTTT	TRBJ1-5	many	NA	TRBV28	12
CASSELGQGELFF	TGTGCCAGCAGTGAATTAGGACAGGGGGAGCTGTTTTTT	TRBJ2-2	few	NA	TRBV25-1	13
CAILDTYGYTF	TGTGCCATCTTGGACACGTATGGCTACACCTTC	TRBJ1-2	NA	NA	TRBV10-3	11
CASSETSGSIYEQYF	TGTGCCAGCAGTGAGACTAGCGGGAGCATCTACGAGCAGTACTTC	TRBJ2-7	few	TRBD2	TRBV5-6	15
CASSVAGGSTDTQYF	TGTGCCAGCAGCGTAGCGGGGGGTAGCACAGATACGCAGTATTTT	TRBJ2-3	NA	TRBD2	TRBV28	15
CASRLTDISIGEQYF	TGTGCCAGCAGACTCACGGACATTTCCATAGGGGAGCAGTACTTC	TRBJ2-7	NA	NA	TRBV2	15
CASSPRGGSSYNEQFF	TGTGCCAGCAGCCCTCGAGGCGGGAGCTCCTACAATGAGCAGTTCTTC	TRBJ2-1	once	TRBD2	TRBV7-9	16
CASSFEGLAGDGTQYF	TGTGCCAGCAGCTTCGAAGGACTAGCGGGAGACGGTACGCAGTATTTT	TRBJ2-3	once	TRBD2	TRBV13	16
CASSEDGGSYNEQFF	TGCGCCAGCAGCGAAGACGGGGGATCCTACAATGAGCAGTTCTTC	TRBJ2-1	NA	NA	TRBV5-1	15
CASRGGDSYEQYF	TGTGCCAGCAGGGGGGGGGATTCCTACGAGCAGTACTTC	TRBJ2-7	NA	TRBD2	TRBV6-1	13
CSVWTGSDEQFF	TGCAGCGTTTGGACTGGGTCGGATGAGCAGTTCTTC	TRBJ2-1	NA	NA	TRBV29-1	12
CASSLLGTREQYF	TGTGCCAGCAGTTTATTGGGGACGCGGGAGCAGTACTTC	TRBJ2-7	NA	NA	TRBV27	13
CASSLGREQYF	TGTGCCAGCAGTTTGGGGAGAGAGCAGTACTTC	TRBJ2-7	once	NA	TRBV28	11
CASRVTGQGIGYTF	TGTGCCAGCAGGGTCACGGGACAGGGGATTGGCTACACCTTC	TRBJ1-2	few	TRBD1	TRBV6-1	14
CASSTGEGYNSPLHF	TGTGCCAGCAGTACCGGGGAGGGATATAATTCACCCCTCCACTTT	TRBJ1-6	NA	NA	TRBV27	15
CSVTGASYEQYF	TGCAGCGTTACAGGGGCCTCCTACGAGCAGTACTTC	TRBJ2-7	NA	TRBD1	TRBV29-1	12
CASRGLLAGSYEQYF	TGTGCCAGCAGGGGCCTTCTAGCGGGGTCTTACGAGCAGTACTTC	TRBJ2-7	NA	TRBD2	TRBV25-1	15
CASSSGGGQPQHF	TGTGCCAGCAGTTCGGGGGGCGGGCAGCCCCAGCATTTT	TRBJ1-5	NA	NA	TRBV6-4	13
CASTSRGYEQYF	TGTGCCAGCACCAGCCGGGGCTACGAGCAGTACTTC	TRBJ2-7	NA	NA	TRBV25-1	12
CASSIMVLSNQPQHF	TGTGCCAGTAGTATCATGGTCCTTAGCAATCAGCCCCAGCATTTT	TRBJ1-5	NA	NA	TRBV19	15
CAWSSDRGYNEQFF	TGTGCCTGGAGCTCGGACAGGGGGTACAATGAGCAGTTCTTC	TRBJ2-1	NA	TRBD1	TRBV30	14
CASSVEGDHYNEQFF	TGTGCCAGCAGCGTAGAAGGGGACCATTACAATGAGCAGTTCTTC	TRBJ2-1	NA	NA	TRBV9	15
CASSPPPDSSYEQYF	TGTGCCAGCAGTCCCCCTCCAGACAGCTCCTACGAGCAGTACTTC	TRBJ2-7	many	NA	TRBV28	15
CASSTQPGLIGTDTQYF	TGTGCCAGTAGTACCCAGCCAGGCCTCATTGGCACAGATACGCAGTATTTT	TRBJ2-3	NA	NA	TRBV19	17
CASSYAGAEIYGYTF	TGTGCCAGCAGCTATGCGGGGGCTGAAATCTATGGCTACACCTTC	TRBJ1-2	NA	NA	TRBV5-5	15
CASSDLIETGELFF	TGTGCCAGCAGTGATCTAATTGAGACCGGGGAGCTGTTTTTT	TRBJ2-2	NA	NA	TRBV25-1	14
CASSGYYEDTQYF	TGTGCCAGCAGCGGCTATTATGAGGATACGCAGTATTTT	TRBJ2-3	NA	NA	TRBV7-2	13
CAIRGLRAYEQYF	TGTGCCATCCGGGGACTTAGGGCCTACGAGCAGTACTTC	TRBJ2-7	NA	NA	TRBV10-3	13
CASSLRQNSNQPQHF	TGTGCCAGCAGTTTAAGGCAGAATAGCAATCAGCCCCAGCATTTT	TRBJ1-5	few	NA	TRBV28	15
CAISVGMNTGELFF	TGTGCCATCAGTGTGGGAATGAACACCGGGGAGCTGTTTTTT	TRBJ2-2	NA	NA	TRBV28	14
CASRQRTAVSGNTIYF	TGTGCCAGCAGGCAAAGGACGGCCGTCTCTGGAAACACCATATATTTT	TRBJ1-3	many	NA	TRBV28	16
CASSYGQGETQYF	TGCGCCAGCAGCTATGGACAGGGTGAGACCCAGTACTTC	TRBJ2-5	NA	TRBD1	TRBV5-1	13
CASTGGQARTEAFF	TGTGCCAGCACTGGCGGACAGGCGAGGACTGAAGCTTTCTTT	TRBJ1-1	many	TRBD1	TRBV2	14
CASSFPIARFREAFF	TGTGCCAGCAGCTTTCCCATAGCGCGTTTCCGCGAAGCTTTCTTT	TRBJ1-1	NA	NA	TRBV7-9	15
CASGNRQAESSYNEQFF	TGTGCCAGCGGGAATCGACAGGCCGAGAGCTCCTACAATGAGCAGTTCTTC	TRBJ2-1	NA	NA	TRBV25-1	17